This TCR beta chain was profiled in a study of cytomegalovirus exposure and HLA in healthy donors. A multiplex PCR was run with 60 Vbeta primers and 13 Jbeta primers. Profiling relied on immunoSEQ multiplex PCR, and the TCRdb table lists in-frame clones only, not all of them. The sample holds about 100,000 clones; 55% to 65% are singletons and the top ten take about 3.8%. Remarks on this clone: No antigen is known for it.

Points from the study as a whole: In vitro data verified three CMV-associated chains as specific for CMV antigens. Available immune exposure information was restricted to CMV serostatus only. Trimming of TCR beta V- and J-genes showed a link, identified in a later analysis, to a missense DCLRE1C variant. Accurate prediction of HLA-A and HLA-B alleles (for most subjects) was reportedly achieved from TCR beta sequences.

Germline values: CDR1 SGDLS, CDR2 YYNGEE. V shed 4 bases and J shed 3 bases, with 13 bases lying between them. The CDR3 runs 15 residues. Sequencing was carried out using PBMCs. The chain has TRBV9 and TRBJ1-4; a weak D match, TRBD1 (6 bases). The TCR was taken from a man in his thirties or forties in good health and CMV-seropositive. This CDR3 is CASSLQQGANEKLFF. CDR3 DNA sequence: TGTGCCAGCAGCCTTCAACAGGGAGCTAATGAAAAACTGTTTTTT.